This T cell receptor beta chain was sequenced during a study of CD8 T cells in ankylosing spondylitis. Overall study findings and caveats: Relatively scarce in peripheral blood, disease-linked clones were CD8+. Earlier reports found some motif variants in synovial fluid and blood in reactive arthritis.

TCRdb ran MiXCR on the 5' RACE reads and lists one entry per CDR3 protein. The top ten hold 12% of the sample, which has about 130,000 distinct CDR3 sequences, 6% to 8.5% seen once. V was trimmed by 5 bases and J by 1 base, leaving 9 bases between them. The length of the CDR3 is 14 residues. Germline-derived CDR1 and CDR2 are LNHDA and SQIVND (reference sequence). A few counts support this clonotype. The antigen remains undetermined. What was sequenced was blood, either unsorted or a sorted T cell fraction (not recorded which). The sequence was obtained from a male donor with ankylosing spondylitis or in good health (not recorded which). The chain employs TRBV19 and TRBJ2-1; D gene ambiguous. CDR3 sequence: CASSALGSYNEQFF. In DNA form, the CDR3 reads TGTGCCAGTAGTGCCCTAGGATCCTACAATGAGCAGTTCTTC.